The 29 T cell receptor beta chains in this list originate from one sample, sequenced in a study of Graves' ophthalmopathy and Graves' hyperthyroidism. The sequenced template was RNA, covering the TCR beta CDR3 region. Second-round multiplex PCR came after first-round RT-PCR with HTBI primers. TCRdb recomputed calls from the multiplex PCR reads with MiXCR, one row per CDR3 protein. The table has about 1.1 million distinct CDR3 sequences, 35% to 45% seen once. What was sequenced was peripheral blood or thyroid tissue (not recorded which). The receptors were sampled from an adult man with Graves' hyperthyroidism.

The sample holds many counts of this clonotype. The gene calls are TRBV6-2 or TRBV6-3 and TRBJ2-7; D may correspond to TRBD1 or TRBD2 (5 bases each). The ends were cut back, 6 bases at V and 3 bases at J, with 12 bases in the middle. The CDR3 contains 13 residues. Germline CDR1 and CDR2: MNHEY and SVGEGT. CDR3 sequence: CASSLGEIYEQYF. The CDR3 region has the DNA TGTGCCAGCAGCTTAGGGGAGATCTACGAGCAGTACTTC.

The rearrangement links TRBV11-2 to TRBJ1-3, with 8 bases matching TRBD1. The CDR3 is made up of 19 amino acids. Germline trimming cut 1 base from V and 2 bases from J; bases unmatched to any gene: 13. The V gene's germline CDR1 is SGHAT and CDR2 FQNNGV. CDR3 sequence: CASSLARRDRIVPGNTIYF. DNA for the CDR3: TGTGCCAGCAGCTTAGCCCGGAGGGACAGGATCGTTCCTGGAAACACCATATATTTT.

The J gene is TRBJ1-6, the V gene TRBV2; a weak D match, TRBD1 (5 bases). V lost 6 bases, J lost 6 bases, and 12 bases lay in between. The CDR3 spans 14 residues. The germline V gene encodes CDR1 SNHLY and CDR2 FYNNEI. CDR3 nucleotide sequence: TGTGCCAGCAGCTTAGGGGTCTCTAATTCACCCCTCCACTTT. It is translated as CASSLGVSNSPLHF.

This clonotype was seen a few times. A much bigger clone sits one base away, suggesting this may be a read error. The chain has TRBV6-2 or TRBV6-3 and TRBJ1-1; 10 positions match TRBD1. This CDR3 has 13 residues. CDR1 is MNHEY, CDR2 SVGEGT, per germline. CDR3 amino acids: CASSGQGERGASF. For the CDR3, the DNA is TGTGCCAGCAGCGGACAGGGGGAGAGGGGAGCTTCCTTT.

This clonotype was observed many times. This sequence joins TRBV5-1 and TRBJ1-1; tentatively, D is TRBD1 (6 bases). Trimming took 5 bases from V and 0 from J, leaving 11 bases between them. Germline V gene data show CDR1 as SGHRS and CDR2 as YFSETQ. This CDR3 is 14 amino acids long. CDR3 region: CASRQGSVNTEAFF. The CDR3 nucleotides are TGCGCCAGCAGACAGGGTTCCGTGAACACTGAAGCTTTCTTT.

V gene TRBV12-3 or TRBV12-4 combines with J gene TRBJ1-4; maybe TRBD1 (5 bases). CDR3 size: 14 residues. Trimming cost V 5 bases and J 8 bases, with 15 bases left between them. CDR3 loop: CASSRGGGMEKLFF. CDR3 nucleotide sequence: TGTGCCAGCAGTAGGGGCGGAGGAATGGAAAAACTGTTTTTT.

The chain is built from TRBV7-2 and TRBJ1-4, with D possibly matching TRBD1 (5 bases). Deletions cut 0 bases from V and 11 bases from J, with 7 bases between. CDR1 SGHTA and CDR2 FQGNSA come from the germline V gene. This CDR3 has 12 residues. The CDR3 bases are TGTGCCAGCAGCTTAGCGGGGGACAAACTGTTTTTT. Translation gives CASSLAGDKLFF.

This clonotype was recorded at least ten times. The junction departs from the called germline gene at one end, perhaps through a read error. V gene TRBV5-1 combines with J gene TRBJ2-6; D possibly corresponds to TRBD2 (6 bases). The CDR3 contains 15 residues. Germline loops: CDR1 SGHRS, CDR2 YFSETQ. In DNA, the CDR3 is TGTGCCAGCAGCTTAGGAGGGTCTGGGGCCAACGTCCTGACTTTC. Its translation is CASSLGGSGANVLTF.

This clonotype was counted ten times or more. The genes are TRBV3-1 and TRBJ2-5; no clear D. Germline V gene sequence: CDR1 LGHDT, CDR2 YNNKEL (reference sequence). V was trimmed by 6 bases and J by 4 bases, leaving 15 bases between them. The CDR3 runs to 14 residues. The CDR3 DNA follows: TGTGCCAGCAGGGAAAGTGGAGTAAGAGAGACCCAGTACTTC. Protein: CASRESGVRETQYF.

The chain joins TRBV6-6 to TRBJ1-5, with D possibly matching TRBD1 (6 bases). The CDR3 consists of 14 residues. Germline CDR1 is MNHNY and CDR2 is SVGAGI (reference sequence). V was clipped by 5 bases and J by 7 bases, with 15 bases between them. This CDR3 is CASSELGGRQPQHF. The CDR3 region has the DNA TGTGCCAGCAGTGAACTAGGGGGGCGCCAGCCCCAGCATTTT.

The J gene is TRBJ1-1, the V gene TRBV12-3 or TRBV12-4; D is perhaps TRBD1 (6 bases). CDR3 length: 13 residues. The ends were cut back, 1 base at V and 11 bases at J, with 14 bases in the middle. CDR3 sequence reads: CASSLGVGGDAFF. Here the CDR3 DNA reads TGTGCCAGCAGTTTAGGAGTAGGGGGAGACGCTTTCTTT.

This clonotype was counted ten times or more. The chain is built from TRBV6-5 and TRBJ1-1; D is unclear. V lost 7 bases and J lost 7, with 10 bases in between. From germline, CDR1 is MNHEY and CDR2 SVGAGI. The CDR3 consists of 11 residues. CDR3 sequence reads: CASTGLYEAFF. The CDR3 nucleotides read TGTGCCAGCACCGGGTTATATGAAGCTTTCTTT.

This clonotype occurred once. A much bigger clone sits one base away, suggesting this may be a read error. The chain is built from TRBV12-3 or TRBV12-4 and TRBJ1-5; D gene ambiguous. The CDR3 is made up of 14 amino acids. The DNA of the CDR3 is TGTGCCAGCCGTGTAGGGAACCCAAATCCGCCCCAGCATTTT. It yields the protein CASRVGNPNPPQHF.

This clonotype was found a few times. This chain joins TRBV7-2 and TRBJ2-7; tentatively, D is TRBD2 (7 bases). This CDR3 has 14 amino acids. The V end lost 2 bases, the J end lost 4 bases, and 12 bases lay between the germline ends. CDR1 SGHTA and CDR2 FQGNSA come from the germline V gene. The CDR3 nucleotides are TGTGCCAGCAGCTTACGCGAGGGGGGGTACGAGCAGTACTTC. Amino acid sequence: CASSLREGGYEQYF.

This clonotype has more than one count but fewer than ten. V gene TRBV19 combines with J gene TRBJ2-2; 14 bases are a match to TRBD2. J lost 5 bases, V lost 6 bases, and 11 bases had no gene match. CDR1 is LNHDA and CDR2 is SQIVND in the germline V gene (reference sequence). The CDR3 contains 18 residues. DNA of the CDR3: TGTGCCAGTAGCTCGGGACTAGCGGGAGCCATGGGTACCGGGGAGCTGTTTTTT. It is translated as CASSSGLAGAMGTGELFF. The full variable domain, with the rest looked up from reference TRBV19 and TRBJ2-2, is DGGITQSPKYLFRKEGQNVTLSCEQNLNHDAMYWYRQDPGQGLRLIYYSQIVNDFQKGDIAEGYSVSREKKESFPLTVTSAQKNPTAFYLCASSSGLAGAMGTGELFFGEGSRLTVL.

The chain has TRBV20-1 and TRBJ2-2; 8 nucleotides agree with TRBD1. CDR3 size: 14 residues. The germline CDR1 and CDR2 sequences are DFQATT and SNEGSKA (reference sequence). The junction had 12 bases not matched to a gene; V was cut back by 5 bases and J by 10 bases. The CDR3 DNA reads as TGCAGTGCTCATAAGTTGGACAGGGATGAGGAGCTGTTTTTT. This codes for CSAHKLDRDEELFF.

The chain joins TRBV10-2 to TRBJ2-7; 9 nucleotides match TRBD2. There are 15 residues in the CDR3. CDR1 and CDR2 from the germline V gene are WSHSY and SAAADI. The junction had 14 bases not matched to a gene; V was cut back by 8 bases and J by 6 bases. This CDR3 is CASVGVSGRPVEQYF. CDR3 nucleotide sequence: TGCGCCAGCGTGGGCGTTAGCGGGAGACCCGTCGAGCAGTACTTC.

The CDR3 spells CASSYNPGLAGGAFF. CDR3 coding DNA: TGTGCCAGCAGCTACAACCCGGGACTAGCGGGAGGAGCTTTCTTT. This rearrangement joins TRBV7-2 to TRBJ1-1; possible D gene TRBD1, 5 bases. The CDR3 is 15 residues long. The germline gives CDR1 SGHTA, CDR2 FQGNSA. Trimming stripped 4 bases from V and 10 bases from J, with 22 bases between.

This clonotype has just a few counts. This sequence joins TRBV24-1 and TRBJ1-5; D is ambiguous. The germline CDR1 and CDR2 sequences are KGHDR and SFDVKD. CDR3 size: 14 residues. Trimming stripped 0 bases from V and 7 bases from J, with 9 bases between. For the CDR3, the DNA is TGTGCCACCAGTGATTTGAAAGGGTACCAGCCCCAGCATTTT. As protein: CATSDLKGYQPQHF.

The chain is built from TRBV29-1 and TRBJ2-5; TRBD2 aligns across 10 bases. The CDR3 is made up of 14 amino acids. Germline assignment: CDR1 SQVTM and CDR2 ANQGSEA. V shed 1 base, J shed 7 bases, and the junction held 6 bases outside the gene matches. CDR3 nucleotide sequence: TGCAGCGTTGAAGGGGGGACTAGCGAGGGGACCCAGTACTTC. Translation gives CSVEGGTSEGTQYF.

V and J are TRBV10-3 and TRBJ2-7; 7 bases line up with TRBD1. Per germline, CDR1 ENHRY and CDR2 SYGVKD. The CDR3 has 14 amino acids. Trimming removed 6 bases from V and 5 bases from J; junction bases left unmatched: 10. The DNA of the CDR3 is TGTGCCATCAGCAGACAGGGAGATAACCACGAGCAGTACTTC. It translates to CAISRQGDNHEQYF.

V gene TRBV5-1 combines with J gene TRBJ2-7, with a possible D match to TRBD1 (6 bases). There are 15 residues in the CDR3. Trimming stripped 4 bases from V and 1 base from J, with 15 bases between. Germline CDR1 reads SGHRS; CDR2 reads YFSETQ. CDR3 sequence (DNA): TGCGCCAGCAGCCAGGGACACCTAGTATCCTACGAGCAGTACTTC. It specifies CASSQGHLVSYEQYF.

This clonotype was detected many times. J is TRBJ2-6 and V is TRBV11-2; 8 nucleotides align to TRBD1. The ends lost 3 bases at V and 0 bases at J; junction bases unmatched: 7. The CDR3 has 18 residues. CDR1 and CDR2 (germline): SGHAT, FQNNGV. The CDR3 DNA follows: TGTGCCAGCAGCTTTGCTACAGGGGGTCTCTCTGGGGCCAACGTCCTGACTTTC. Translated: CASSFATGGLSGANVLTF.

This clonotype was seen a single time. This chain links TRBV2 with TRBJ2-1, with D possibly matching TRBD1 (6 bases). V lost 3 bases to trimming and J lost 1 base, with 10 bases between them. Germline CDR1 SNHLY, CDR2 FYNNEI. The CDR3 is made up of 15 amino acids. The chain's CDR3 is CASSDQGISYNEQFF. In DNA form, the CDR3 reads TGTGCCAGCAGTGATCAGGGGATATCCTACAATGAGCAGTTCTTC.

The rearrangement links TRBV10-2 to TRBJ2-7; no definite D call. CDR1 and CDR2 from the germline V gene are WSHSY and SAAADI. The length of the CDR3 is 14 residues. V was cut by 3 bases and J by 6 bases, with 15 bases left in between. The CDR3 protein is CASSERMGEIEQYF. The CDR3 nucleotides are TGCGCCAGCAGTGAAAGGATGGGCGAAATCGAGCAGTACTTC.

CDR3 in amino acids: CSAGPPSGLPPEQYF. The CDR3 coding sequence is TGCAGTGCTGGGCCCCCCTCGGGACTTCCCCCCGAGCAGTACTTC. The chain recombines TRBV20-1 with TRBJ2-7; D perhaps matches TRBD2 (6 bases). Germline V gene data show CDR1 as DFQATT and CDR2 as SNEGSKA (reference sequence). This CDR3 region has 15 residues. Trimming pared 5 bases from V and 6 bases from J, leaving 23 bases between.

The chain combines TRBV12-3 or TRBV12-4 with TRBJ2-7, with a possible D match to TRBD2 (6 bases). This CDR3 is built from 11 residues. The V and J ends lost 8 bases and 6 bases respectively, with 11 bases between them. The DNA for the CDR3 is TGTGCCAGCGCACTCGGGGGCGAGCAGTACTTC. Translated: CASALGGEQYF.

The chain joins TRBV6-5 to TRBJ1-5, with D uncertain. CDR3 length: 14 amino acids. The V and J ends lost 5 bases and 4 bases respectively, with 12 bases between them. In germline, CDR1 is MNHEY, CDR2 SVGAGI. The CDR3 coding sequence is TGTGCCAGCAGTCGCAACCGGGAGAATCAGCCCCAGCATTTT. Translated: CASSRNRENQPQHF.

This clonotype was seen at least ten times. The rearrangement uses TRBV6-5 and TRBJ1-2; D may be TRBD1 (5 bases). The CDR3 totals 14 residues. Germline V gene sequence: CDR1 MNHEY, CDR2 SVGAGI. The V and J ends lost 5 bases and 6 bases respectively, with 16 bases between them. The CDR3 is CASSESWGTDGYTF. As DNA, the CDR3 is TGTGCCAGCAGTGAGTCTTGGGGGACCGATGGCTACACCTTC.